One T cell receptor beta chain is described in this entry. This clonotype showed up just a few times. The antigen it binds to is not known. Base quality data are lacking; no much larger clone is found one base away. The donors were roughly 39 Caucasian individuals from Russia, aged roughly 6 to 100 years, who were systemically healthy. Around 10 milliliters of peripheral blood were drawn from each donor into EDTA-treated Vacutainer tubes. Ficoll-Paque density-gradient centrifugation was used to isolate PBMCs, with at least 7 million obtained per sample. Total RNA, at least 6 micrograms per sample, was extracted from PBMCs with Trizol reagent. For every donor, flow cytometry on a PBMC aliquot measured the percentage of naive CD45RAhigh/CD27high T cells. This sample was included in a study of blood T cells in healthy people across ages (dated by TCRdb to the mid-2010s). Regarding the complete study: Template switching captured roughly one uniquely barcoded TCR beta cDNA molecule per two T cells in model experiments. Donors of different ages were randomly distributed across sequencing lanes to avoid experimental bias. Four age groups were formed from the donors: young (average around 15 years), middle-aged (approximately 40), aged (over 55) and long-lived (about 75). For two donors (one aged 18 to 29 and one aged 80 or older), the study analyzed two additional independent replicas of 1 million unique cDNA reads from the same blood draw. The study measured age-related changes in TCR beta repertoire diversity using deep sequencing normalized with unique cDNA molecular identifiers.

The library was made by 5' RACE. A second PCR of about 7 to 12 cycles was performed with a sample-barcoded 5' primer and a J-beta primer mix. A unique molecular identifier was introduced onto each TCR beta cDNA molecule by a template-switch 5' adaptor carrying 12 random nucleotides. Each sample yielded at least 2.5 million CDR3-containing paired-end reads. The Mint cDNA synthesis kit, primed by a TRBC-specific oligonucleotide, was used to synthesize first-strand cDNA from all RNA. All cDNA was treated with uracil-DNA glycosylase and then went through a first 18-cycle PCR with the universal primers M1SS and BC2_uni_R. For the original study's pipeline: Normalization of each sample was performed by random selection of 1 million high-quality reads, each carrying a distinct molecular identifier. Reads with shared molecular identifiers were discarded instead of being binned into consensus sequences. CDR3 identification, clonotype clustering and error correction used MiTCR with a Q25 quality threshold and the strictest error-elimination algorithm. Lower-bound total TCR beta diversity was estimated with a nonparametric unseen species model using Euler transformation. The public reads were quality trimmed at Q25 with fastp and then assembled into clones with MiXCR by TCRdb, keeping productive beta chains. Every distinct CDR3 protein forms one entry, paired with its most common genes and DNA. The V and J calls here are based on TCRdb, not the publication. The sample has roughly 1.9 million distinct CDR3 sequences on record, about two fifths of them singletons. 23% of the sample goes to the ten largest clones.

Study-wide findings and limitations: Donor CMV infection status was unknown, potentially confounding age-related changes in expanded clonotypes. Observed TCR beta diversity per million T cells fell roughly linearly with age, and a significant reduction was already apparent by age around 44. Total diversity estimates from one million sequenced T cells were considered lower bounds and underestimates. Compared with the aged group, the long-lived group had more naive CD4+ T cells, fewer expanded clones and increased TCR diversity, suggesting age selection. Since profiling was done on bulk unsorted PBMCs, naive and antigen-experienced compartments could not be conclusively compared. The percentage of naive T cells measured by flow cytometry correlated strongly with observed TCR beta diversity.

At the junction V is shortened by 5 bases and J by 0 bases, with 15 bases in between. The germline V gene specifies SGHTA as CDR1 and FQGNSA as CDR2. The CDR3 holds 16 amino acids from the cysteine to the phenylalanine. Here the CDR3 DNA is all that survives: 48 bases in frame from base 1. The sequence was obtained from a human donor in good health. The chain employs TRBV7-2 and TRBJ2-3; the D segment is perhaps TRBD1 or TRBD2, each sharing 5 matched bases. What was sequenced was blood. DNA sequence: TGTGCCAGCAGCCCAACCCGGGACCCGAGCACAGATACGCAGTATTTT. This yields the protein CASSPTRDPSTDTQYF.